These 32 T cell receptor beta chains share one sample of origin, sequenced in a study of early T cells in non-severe SARS-CoV-2 infection. TCRdb processed the 5' RACE reads anew with MiXCR; each CDR3 protein has one entry. In the table there are 74,000 or so distinct CDR3 sequences, roughly 13% of which are singletons. The sample consisted of whole blood. Receptors originate from an adult who was a healthcare worker with PCR-confirmed SARS-CoV-2 infection or an uninfected control (not recorded which).

This clonotype has a handful of counts. The V and J genes are TRBV20-1 and TRBJ2-7; a possible D gene is TRBD1 (6 bases). This CDR3 has 14 residues. Germline loops: CDR1 DFQATT, CDR2 SNEGSKA (reference sequence). Trimming removed 6 bases at V and 7 bases at J, with 22 bases between. CDR3 sequence reads: CSARQLRGSGEQYF. The CDR3 nucleotides are TGCAGTGCCCGTCAGCTGAGGGGGTCGGGGGAGCAGTACTTC.

Ten or more counts support this clonotype. CDR3 region: CSARVEGDEQFF. The CDR3 nucleotides read TGCAGTGCTAGAGTAGAGGGCGATGAGCAGTTCTTC. This chain links TRBV20-1 with TRBJ2-1; tentatively, D is TRBD2 (5 bases). Trimming cost V 1 base and J 8 bases, with 9 bases left between them. The germline CDR1 and CDR2 sequences are DFQATT and SNEGSKA (reference sequence). CDR3 size: 12 residues.

This clonotype was seen repeatedly, ten times or more. The rearrangement links TRBV24-1 to TRBJ1-5; TRBD1 is a possible D gene (6 bases). Trimming took 4 bases from V and 4 from J, leaving 13 bases between them. The germline V gene encodes CDR1 KGHDR and CDR2 SFDVKD. The CDR3 covers 15 residues. CDR3 DNA: TGTGCCACCAGTGACCACAGGGAATGGAATCAGCCCCAGCATTTT. Encoded protein: CATSDHREWNQPQHF.

This clonotype was seen ten or more times. The gene calls are TRBV20-1 and TRBJ1-1, with unresolved D. V lost 4 bases, J lost 5 bases, and 11 bases lay in between. The germline gives CDR1 DFQATT, CDR2 SNEGSKA (reference sequence). This CDR3 has 12 residues. CDR3 nucleotides: TGCAGTGCTAAGAAAGGGTCTACTGAAGCTTTCTTT. Its protein is CSAKKGSTEAFF.

This clonotype was seen ten or more times. V gene TRBV6-5 combines with J gene TRBJ1-2; TRBD1 is a possible D gene (5 bases). The CDR3 sequence is 13 residues long. V lost 7 bases, J lost 5 bases, and 14 bases lay in between. Germline assignment: CDR1 MNHEY and CDR2 SVGAGI. The CDR3 sequence is CASTRSGVYGYTF. CDR3 DNA: TGTGCCAGCACCCGGTCGGGGGTATATGGCTACACCTTC.

This clonotype was counted only a few times. This chain connects TRBV2 to TRBJ2-1; D call uncertain. Trimming left V 3 bases short and J 3 bases short, with 12 bases between. This CDR3 is 15 amino acids long. Germline V gene sequence: CDR1 SNHLY, CDR2 FYNNEI. CDR3 amino acids: CASSDQAPNYNEQFF. CDR3 DNA sequence: TGTGCCAGCAGTGACCAAGCTCCAAACTACAATGAGCAGTTCTTC. Based on the CDR3 plus reference TRBV2 and TRBJ2-1, the full variable domain is EPEVTQTPSHQVTQMGQEVILRCVPISNHLYFYWYRQILGQKVEFLVSFYNNEISEKSEIFDDQFSVERPDGSNFTLKIRSTKLEDSAMYFCASSDQAPNYNEQFFGPGTRLTVL.

A few counts support this clonotype. The chain recombines TRBV10-2 with TRBJ2-1; TRBD2 agrees at 8 bases. Germline lookup yields CDR1 WSHSY and CDR2 SAAADI. This CDR3 is 15 amino acids long. V dropped 2 bases and J dropped 4; count of bases not matched to a gene: 4. The CDR3 DNA reads TGCGCCAGCAGTGAGATAGCGGGGAAGTACAATGAGCAGTTCTTC. Translated, it gives CASSEIAGKYNEQFF.

Ten or more counts support this clonotype. The chain is built from TRBV18 and TRBJ1-1, with D unclear. The germline gives CDR1 KGHSH, CDR2 LQKENI. This CDR3 spans 14 amino acids. The V and J ends lost 4 bases and 1 base respectively, with 10 bases between them. CDR3 bases: TGTGCCAGCTCACTTGGACGGCAGAACACTGAAGCTTTCTTT. It yields the protein CASSLGRQNTEAFF.

This clonotype was recorded many times. V gene TRBV12-3 or TRBV12-4 combines with J gene TRBJ2-5; 8 bases are shared with TRBD1. V lost 6 bases to trimming and J lost 5 bases; unmatched junction nucleotides: 14. This CDR3 contains 16 residues. CDR3 sequence: CASSPPRQGYQETQYF. The CDR3 coding sequence is TGTGCCAGCAGCCCTCCGCGACAGGGGTATCAGGAGACCCAGTACTTC.

There are many counts of this clonotype. This chain connects TRBV3-1 to TRBJ2-7; no firm D call. Trimming pared 2 bases from V and 7 bases from J, leaving 9 bases between. CDR1 is LGHDT, CDR2 YNNKEL, per germline (reference sequence). This CDR3 is 12 amino acids long. Here the CDR3 reads CASSQMYGEQYF. The DNA of the CDR3 is TGTGCCAGCAGCCAAATGTACGGGGAGCAGTACTTC.

The V call is TRBV10-3, the J call TRBJ1-6; 10 positions match TRBD1. The germline CDR1 and CDR2 sequences are ENHRY and SYGVKD. The CDR3 consists of 16 residues. Germline trimming cut 10 bases from V and 8 bases from J; bases unmatched to any gene: 14. The CDR3 DNA reads TGTGCCACCCGGCCGGGACAGGGGCCTCTAGATTCACCCCTCCACTTT. It is translated as CATRPGQGPLDSPLHF.

This chain connects TRBV7-2 to TRBJ1-5, with D possibly matching TRBD1 (6 bases). Per the germline V gene, CDR1 is SGHTA and CDR2 is FQGNSA. The CDR3 length is 13 residues. The ends were cut back, 3 bases at V and 7 bases at J, with 10 bases in the middle. Written as DNA, the CDR3 is TGTGCCAGCAGCTTCAGGACAGAACAGCCCCAGCATTTT. Protein: CASSFRTEQPQHF.

The rearrangement links TRBV7-2 to TRBJ2-7; D unresolved. Trimming shortened V by 0 bases and J by 0 bases, and 9 bases separated the two germline ends. The CDR3 covers 15 residues. The V gene's germline CDR1 is SGHTA and CDR2 FQGNSA. CDR3 DNA sequence: TGTGCCAGCAGCTTAGCGCTGGGTCTCTCCTACGAGCAGTACTTC. Translation gives CASSLALGLSYEQYF. Filled out from reference TRBV7-2 and TRBJ2-7, the complete variable domain reads GAGVSQSPSNKVTEKGKDVELRCDPISGHTALYWYRQSLGQGLEFLIYFQGNSAPDKSGLPSDRFSAERTGGSVSTLTIQRTQQEDSAVYLCASSLALGLSYEQYFGPGTRLTVT.

The chain links TRBV19 to TRBJ1-5; TRBD1 matches at 8 bases. The germline V gene has CDR1 LNHDA and CDR2 SQIVND (reference sequence). CDR3 length: 13 residues. V gave up 6 bases and J gave up 7 bases; unmatched junction bases: 5. The DNA for the CDR3 is TGTGCCAGTAGCGACAGGGGAGGGCAGCCCCAGCATTTT. It specifies CASSDRGGQPQHF.

A few counts support this clonotype. This sequence joins TRBV10-3 and TRBJ1-6, with D uncertain. The germline gives CDR1 ENHRY, CDR2 SYGVKD. The CDR3 is 12 residues long. The V end lost 3 bases, the J end lost 10 bases, and 7 bases lay between the germline ends. CDR3 region: CAISDGLSPLHF. In nucleotides, the CDR3 is TGTGCCATCAGTGATGGGTTATCACCCCTCCACTTT.

The rearrangement uses TRBV6-2 or TRBV6-3 and TRBJ1-5, with D unclear. Germline assignment: CDR1 MNHEY and CDR2 SVGEGT. The CDR3 is made up of 17 amino acids. V gave up 2 bases and J gave up 0 bases, with 14 bases separating them. The CDR3 nucleotides read TGTGCCAGCAGTTACCTGAAGGGATTGTATAGCAATCAGCCCCAGCATTTT. Amino acid sequence: CASSYLKGLYSNQPQHF.

This chain links TRBV3-1 with TRBJ2-7; no clear D gene. CDR3 length: 17 residues. Trimming shortened V by 7 bases and J by 2 bases, and 24 bases separated the two germline ends. The germline CDR1 and CDR2 sequences are LGHDT and YNNKEL (reference sequence). In DNA form, the CDR3 reads TGTGCCAGCAACATCCCCGTCCGCGATGAACAGACCTACGAGCAGTACTTC. It codes for CASNIPVRDEQTYEQYF.

There are many counts of this clonotype. V is TRBV11-2 and J is TRBJ2-1; 9 bases line up with TRBD1. The V segment lost 8 bases and the J segment 7 bases; nucleotides outside the gene matches: 6. This CDR3 contains 13 residues. Looked up from germline, CDR1 is SGHAT and CDR2 is FQNNGV. The CDR3 spells CASGGDRANEQFF. The DNA for the CDR3 is TGTGCCAGCGGAGGGGACAGGGCTAATGAGCAGTTCTTC.

At least ten counts were recorded for this clonotype. The genes are TRBV18 and TRBJ2-5, with D perhaps given as TRBD1 or TRBD2 (5 bases each). In germline, CDR1 is KGHSH, CDR2 LQKENI. The CDR3 totals 13 residues. The V gene lost 0 bases and the J gene lost 3 bases, with 5 bases spanning the gap. CDR3 coding DNA: TGTGCCAGCTCACCACCGGGGGAAGAGACCCAGTACTTC. This sequence encodes CASSPPGEETQYF.

A word on this clonotype: Compared with germline, one end of the junction differs, possibly owing to a read error. This chain links TRBV28 with TRBJ2-1; no clear D gene. Germline assignment: CDR1 MDHEN and CDR2 SYDVKM. The CDR3 is 11 amino acids. The CDR3 DNA sequence: TGTGCCAGCAGTTCCTATAACAACTTAAACTTC. It is translated as CASSSYNNLNF.

This clonotype has only a few counts. This rearrangement joins TRBV7-6 to TRBJ1-3; D is unclear. The CDR3 runs 17 residues. The V end was cut by 5 bases, the J end by 0 bases, with 17 bases between. In germline, CDR1 is SGHVS, CDR2 FNYEAQ. The CDR3 protein is CASSPLFPMGSGNTIYF. The CDR3, as DNA: TGTGCCAGCAGCCCTCTTTTCCCTATGGGCTCTGGAAACACCATATATTTT.

This chain joins TRBV11-2 and TRBJ1-1; possible D gene TRBD1, 5 bases. The CDR3 spans 15 residues. Between the trimmed V and J ends, which lost 3 bases and 3 bases, there was a span of 14 bases. Germline V gene data show CDR1 as SGHAT and CDR2 as FQNNGV. CDR3 protein: CASSFYGGGDTEAFF. CDR3 nucleotides: TGTGCCAGCAGCTTTTACGGGGGAGGGGACACTGAAGCTTTCTTT.

The J gene is TRBJ2-2, the V gene TRBV7-2; 12 bases fit TRBD2. V lost 5 bases, J lost 6 bases, and 7 bases stayed unmatched. The CDR3 totals 16 residues. Germline V lookup: CDR1 SGHTA, CDR2 FQGNSA. As DNA, the CDR3 is TGTGCCAGCAGCACCTCCGGGACTAGCGGGTCCGGGGAGCTGTTTTTT. Translation gives CASSTSGTSGSGELFF.

The J gene is TRBJ2-7, the V gene TRBV7-9; D unresolved. The ends were cut back, 4 bases at V and 2 bases at J, with 9 bases in the middle. CDR3 length: 13 amino acids. From germline, CDR1 is SEHNR and CDR2 FQNEAQ (reference sequence). The CDR3 reads CASSSDGTYEQYF. The CDR3 DNA is TGTGCCAGCAGCTCAGACGGTACCTACGAGCAGTACTTC.

At least ten counts were recorded for this clonotype. The chain has TRBV12-3 or TRBV12-4 and TRBJ1-2, with D perhaps TRBD1 (6 bases). Deletions cut 2 bases from V and 4 bases from J, with 8 bases between. CDR3 length: 13 amino acids. In DNA form, the CDR3 reads TGTGCCAGCAGTTTATACAGGGTCTATGGCTACACCTTC. This encodes CASSLYRVYGYTF.

This clonotype has ten or more counts. The rearrangement uses TRBV11-2 and TRBJ2-7; D may be TRBD1 or TRBD2 (5 bases each). V lost 1 base and J lost 0, with 10 bases in between. This CDR3 region has 15 residues. Germline CDR1 SGHAT, CDR2 FQNNGV. CDR3 residues: CASSLGAGSSYEQYF. CDR3 DNA sequence: TGTGCCAGCAGCTTAGGTGCAGGGAGCTCCTACGAGCAGTACTTC.

The rearrangement uses TRBV15 and TRBJ2-7; TRBD1 matches at 9 bases. J lost 3 bases, V lost 3 bases, and 3 bases had no gene match. CDR3 size: 14 residues. Germline CDR1 reads LNHNV; CDR2 reads YYDKDF (reference sequence). The CDR3 DNA reads TGTGCCACCAGCAGGAGGGGACAGGGCTACGAGCAGTACTTC. It specifies CATSRRGQGYEQYF.

This clonotype was detected many times. The genes are TRBV6-6 and TRBJ2-6, with 12 bases fitting TRBD1. V lost 5 bases, J lost 3 bases, and 5 bases stayed unmatched. This CDR3 is 17 amino acids long. CDR1 MNHNY and CDR2 SVGAGI come from the germline V gene (reference sequence). The CDR3: CASSRGTGGYGANVLTF. The CDR3 DNA reads TGTGCCAGCAGTCGCGGGACAGGGGGCTATGGGGCCAACGTCCTGACTTTC.

This clonotype appeared many times. The rearrangement uses TRBV29-1 and TRBJ2-1; the D is unclear. The CDR3 runs 13 residues. Germline V lookup: CDR1 SQVTM, CDR2 ANQGSEA. Trimming removed 6 bases from V and 8 bases from J, with 17 bases in between. In DNA form, the CDR3 reads TGCAGCGTCTCTCGGACCGTCTCTGATGAGCAGTTCTTC. Translation: CSVSRTVSDEQFF.

The chain joins TRBV12-3 or TRBV12-4 to TRBJ1-1; 8 bases fit TRBD1. CDR3 size: 13 residues. The ends lost 6 bases at V and 8 bases at J; junction bases unmatched: 8. This CDR3 is CASSWGDRGEAFF. The CDR3 coding sequence is TGTGCCAGCAGCTGGGGCGACAGGGGCGAAGCTTTCTTT.

This clonotype was found many times. V usage is TRBV27 and J usage is TRBJ1-5; no reliable D call. CDR1 is MNHEY, CDR2 SMNVEV, per germline (reference sequence). V lost 6 bases to trimming and J lost 7 bases, with 19 bases between them. This CDR3 has 15 residues. CDR3 residues: CASSNNPFLDQPQHF. CDR3 coding DNA: TGTGCCAGCAGCAACAACCCCTTCCTAGACCAGCCCCAGCATTTT.

At least ten counts were recorded for this clonotype. J is TRBJ2-5 and V is TRBV28; the D gene is possibly TRBD2 (5 bases). V shed 5 bases and J shed 2 bases, with 12 bases lying between them. The length of the CDR3 is 14 residues. The germline V gene encodes CDR1 MDHEN and CDR2 SYDVKM. The CDR3 reads CASSTGNPQETQYF. CDR3 DNA sequence: TGTGCCAGCAGTACCGGGAACCCTCAAGAGACCCAGTACTTC.